These 23 T cell receptor beta chains originate from one sample sequenced in a study of early T cells in non-severe SARS-CoV-2 infection. Each CDR3 protein gets one entry after TCRdb re-called the 5' RACE reads with MiXCR. Of approximately 77,000 distinct CDR3 sequences in the sample, about 5% were seen once. Sample: whole blood, taken at baseline. These receptors all come from an adult who was a healthcare worker with PCR-confirmed SARS-CoV-2 infection or an uninfected control (not recorded which).

This clonotype was picked up a small number of times. This chain connects TRBV3-1 to TRBJ2-5; D gene ambiguous. The CDR3 has 14 amino acids. Germline V gives CDR1 LGHDT, CDR2 YNNKEL (reference sequence). Trimming shortened V by 0 bases and J by 5 bases, and 10 bases separated the two germline ends. CDR3 residues: CASSQDRMSETQYF. The DNA for the CDR3 is TGTGCCAGCAGCCAAGATCGGATGTCCGAGACCCAGTACTTC.

In its sample, this clonotype was seen many times. The chain has TRBV5-1 and TRBJ1-1, with D uncertain. Germline CDR1 SGHRS, CDR2 YFSETQ. V was clipped by 4 bases and J by 2 bases, with 15 bases between them. The CDR3 totals 15 residues. The CDR3 DNA is TGCGCCAGCAGCGACACATTGGCGTTTAACACTGAAGCTTTCTTT. Translating it yields CASSDTLAFNTEAFF.

This rearrangement joins TRBV2 to TRBJ2-7; D gene unclear. The CDR3 runs to 13 residues. The germline V gene encodes CDR1 SNHLY and CDR2 FYNNEI. V lost 7 bases and J lost 6, with 16 bases in between. In DNA form, the CDR3 reads TGTGCCAGCAATAGACTCCCCTTGCTCGAGCAGTACTTC. As protein: CASNRLPLLEQYF.

This clonotype was observed at least ten times. V usage is TRBV7-9 and J usage is TRBJ1-4; D may be TRBD1 (6 bases). In germline, CDR1 is SEHNR, CDR2 FQNEAQ (reference sequence). Trimming shortened V by 6 bases and J by 4 bases, and 18 bases separated the two germline ends. This CDR3 has 16 amino acids. The CDR3 spells CASRSGGGQDNEKLFF. In DNA, the CDR3 is TGTGCCAGCAGATCTGGAGGGGGGCAAGATAATGAAAAACTGTTTTTT.

This clonotype has a count of ten or more. The J gene is TRBJ2-1, the V gene TRBV19, with TRBD2 identical over 8 bases. The CDR3 has 14 residues. Trimming removed 0 bases from V and 6 bases from J; junction bases left unmatched: 1. Germline CDR1 LNHDA, CDR2 SQIVND (reference sequence). CDR3 protein: CASSIERGGNEQFF. The CDR3, as DNA: TGTGCCAGTAGTATAGAACGGGGGGGCAATGAGCAGTTCTTC.

This clonotype showed up many times. V and J are TRBV15 and TRBJ2-3; no reliable D call. The germline gives CDR1 LNHNV, CDR2 YYDKDF (reference sequence). This CDR3 comprises 12 residues. V shed 1 base and J shed 5 bases, with 4 bases lying between them. CDR3 nucleotides: TGTGCCACCAGCAGAGTGGAAGATACGCAGTATTTT. Protein sequence: CATSRVEDTQYF.

This clonotype was detected ten times or more. The chain is built from TRBV5-1 and TRBJ2-7; 9 nucleotides match TRBD1. The germline V gene has CDR1 SGHRS and CDR2 YFSETQ. V dropped 2 bases and J dropped 5; count of bases not matched to a gene: 5. CDR3 length: 14 amino acids. The CDR3 region is CASSFKQGANEQYF. The CDR3 coding sequence is TGCGCCAGCAGCTTCAAACAGGGGGCCAACGAGCAGTACTTC.

This clonotype was seen repeatedly, ten times or more. V is TRBV5-6 and J is TRBJ2-6; D gene ambiguous. Per germline, CDR1 SGHDT and CDR2 YYEEEE. V lost 1 base and J 1 base, leaving 6 bases between the germline ends. The CDR3 consists of 15 residues. The CDR3 DNA sequence: TGTGCCAGCAGCTTGATTGGATCTGGGGCCAACGTCCTGACTTTC. Amino acids: CASSLIGSGANVLTF.

This clonotype has at least ten counts. The V gene is TRBV5-8, the J gene TRBJ1-5; D is unclear. Deletions cut 2 bases from V and 4 bases from J, with 7 bases between. The V gene's germline CDR1 is SGHTS and CDR2 YDEGEE. This CDR3 comprises 13 residues. Here the CDR3 DNA reads TGTGCCAGCAGCTTTGCGCCAAATCAGCCCCAGCATTTT. Residues: CASSFAPNQPQHF.

This clonotype has at least ten counts. CDR3: CASSPRTTEAFF. CDR3 coding DNA: TGTGCCAGCAGCCCAAGGACCACTGAAGCTTTCTTT. This sequence joins TRBV7-2 and TRBJ1-1; D is ambiguous. The CDR3 length is 12 residues. The V gene's germline CDR1 is SGHTA and CDR2 FQGNSA. The V gene lost 5 bases and the J gene lost 4 bases, with 8 bases spanning the gap.

This clonotype was seen at least ten times. The V call is TRBV7-3, the J call TRBJ2-2, with 10 bases fitting TRBD2. After removal of 3 bases from V and 7 bases from J, the junction contained 8 bases not matched to a gene. Germline V lookup: CDR1 SGHTA, CDR2 FQGTGA. The length of the CDR3 is 16 residues. CDR3 nucleotides: TGTGCCAGCAGCTTCCGGGGACTAGCGCTCCGCGGGGAGCTGTTTTTT. It yields the protein CASSFRGLALRGELFF.

The chain uses TRBV11-2 and TRBJ2-6; D is unclear. Per germline, CDR1 SGHAT and CDR2 FQNNGV. CDR3 length: 13 residues. V shed 8 bases and J shed 4 bases, with 9 bases lying between them. CDR3 bases: TGTGCCAGCCGCCTTCTGGGGGCCAACGTCCTGACTTTC. This gives the protein CASRLLGANVLTF.

This clonotype has ten or more counts. The chain couples TRBV6-6 to TRBJ1-6; a weak D match, TRBD1 (5 bases). The CDR3 runs 14 residues. V was trimmed by 2 bases and J by 10 bases, leaving 12 bases between them. Germline assignment: CDR1 MNHNY and CDR2 SVGAGI (reference sequence). The CDR3 loop is CASSYAGRESPLHF. In DNA form, the CDR3 reads TGTGCCAGCAGTTACGCAGGGCGCGAGTCACCCCTCCACTTT.

This clonotype was detected many times. This sequence joins TRBV5-1 and TRBJ2-3; 7 bases are shared with TRBD2. V lost 0 bases and J lost 1; bases outside the gene matches: 5. The germline V gene has CDR1 SGHRS and CDR2 YFSETQ. The CDR3 length is 16 residues. The CDR3 here is CASSLVGGAGTDTQYF. CDR3 bases: TGCGCCAGCAGCTTGGTGGGAGGGGCAGGCACAGATACGCAGTATTTT.

This clonotype was detected ten times or more. The chain combines TRBV6-1 with TRBJ1-5; 7 nucleotides align to TRBD1. Looked up from germline, CDR1 is MNHNS and CDR2 is SASEGT. With 6 bases clipped from V and 7 bases from J, the junction kept 6 bases outside the gene matches. CDR3 length equals 13 residues. The DNA for the CDR3 is TGTGCCAGCAGCCGACAGGGTCGACAGCCCCAGCATTTT. Its translation is CASSRQGRQPQHF.

The sample holds many counts of this clonotype. This chain uses TRBV9 with TRBJ2-3; 10 bases fit TRBD2. Trimming removed 3 bases from V and 2 bases from J; junction bases left unmatched: 6. The CDR3 sequence is 16 residues long. Per the germline V gene, CDR1 is SGDLS and CDR2 is YYNGEE. The CDR3: CASSASGLADTDTQYF. The CDR3, as DNA: TGTGCCAGCAGCGCCTCAGGACTAGCGGACACAGATACGCAGTATTTT.

The table lists this clonotype with many counts. The chain employs TRBV7-2 and TRBJ1-5; weak D call: TRBD1 (6 bases). The V gene's germline CDR1 is SGHTA and CDR2 FQGNSA. Trimming cost V 2 bases and J 6 bases, with 17 bases left between them. This CDR3 is 16 amino acids long. CDR3 sequence (DNA): TGTGCCAGCAGCTTATCTGGGGGCCGAGGTCTTCAGCCCCAGCATTTT. Translated: CASSLSGGRGLQPQHF.

This clonotype was recorded many times. The rearrangement links TRBV20-1 to TRBJ2-6, with 9 bases lining up with TRBD1. CDR3 length: 17 residues. V lost 0 bases and J lost 4; bases outside the gene matches: 7. The germline V gene has CDR1 DFQATT and CDR2 SNEGSKA (reference sequence). The CDR3: CSARDHGTGTGANVLTF. CDR3 in DNA: TGCAGTGCTAGAGATCATGGGACAGGGACCGGGGCCAACGTCCTGACTTTC.

This chain uses TRBV20-1 with TRBJ1-1; TRBD1 aligns across 7 bases. Germline loops: CDR1 DFQATT, CDR2 SNEGSKA (reference sequence). V shed 0 bases, J shed 8 bases, and the junction held 3 bases outside the gene matches. The CDR3 runs to 12 residues. The CDR3, as DNA: TGCAGTGCTAGAGATTTGGACAGGGAAGCTTTCTTT. Translating gives CSARDLDREAFF.

This clonotype was seen only a few times. The V gene is TRBV4-1, the J gene TRBJ2-7; possibly TRBD1 for D (6 bases). The CDR3 contains 16 residues. Trimming pared 0 bases from V and 0 bases from J, leaving 12 bases between. Germline CDR1 reads MGHRA; CDR2 reads YSYEKL. The CDR3 nucleotides read TGCGCCAGCAGCCAAGACAGGGGACAAGGCTCCTACGAGCAGTACTTC. As protein: CASSQDRGQGSYEQYF.

The chain has TRBV7-9 and TRBJ1-4; D gene uncertain. V lost 3 bases, J lost 8 bases, and 7 bases lay in between. Germline V lookup: CDR1 SEHNR, CDR2 FQNEAQ (reference sequence). This CDR3 is built from 12 residues. CDR3 residues: CASSFWLEKLFF. The CDR3 DNA is TGTGCCAGCAGCTTTTGGTTGGAAAAACTGTTTTTT.

The chain joins TRBV18 to TRBJ2-1, with 7 bases matching TRBD2. Germline V CDR1 and CDR2: KGHSH, LQKENI. The CDR3 has 15 residues. Trimming cost V 3 bases and J 6 bases; bases outside gene matches: 8. CDR3 DNA sequence: TGTGCCAGCTCACCGAACCTGGCGGGAGTCAATGAGCAGTTCTTC. Translated: CASSPNLAGVNEQFF.

This clonotype was seen many times. The chain joins TRBV20-1 to TRBJ2-1; D tentatively fits TRBD1 or TRBD2 (5 bases each). The length of the CDR3 is 15 residues. Trimming cost V 3 bases and J 0 bases, with 12 bases left between them. Germline CDR1 DFQATT, CDR2 SNEGSKA (reference sequence). As DNA, the CDR3 is TGCAGTGCTAGTGGGTTGGGGGTCTCCTACAATGAGCAGTTCTTC. Translation gives CSASGLGVSYNEQFF.